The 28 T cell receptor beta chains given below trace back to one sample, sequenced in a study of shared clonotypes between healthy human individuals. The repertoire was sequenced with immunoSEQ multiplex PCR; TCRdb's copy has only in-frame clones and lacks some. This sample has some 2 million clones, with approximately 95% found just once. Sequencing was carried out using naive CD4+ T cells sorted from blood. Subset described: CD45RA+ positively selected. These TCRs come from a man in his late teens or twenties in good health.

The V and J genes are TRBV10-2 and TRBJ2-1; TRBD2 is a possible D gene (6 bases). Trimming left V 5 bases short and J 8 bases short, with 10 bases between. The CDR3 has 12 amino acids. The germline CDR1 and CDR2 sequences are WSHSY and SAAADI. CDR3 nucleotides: TGCGCCAGCAGTCCTACTAGCTATGAGCAGTTCTTC. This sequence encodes CASSPTSYEQFF.

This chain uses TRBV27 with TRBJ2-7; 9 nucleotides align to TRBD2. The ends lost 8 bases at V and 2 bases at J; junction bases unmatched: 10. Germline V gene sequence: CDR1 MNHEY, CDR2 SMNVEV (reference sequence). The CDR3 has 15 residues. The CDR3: CASGLRGGGTYEQYF. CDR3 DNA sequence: TGTGCCAGCGGCCTTCGCGGGGGGGGAACCTACGAGCAGTACTTC.

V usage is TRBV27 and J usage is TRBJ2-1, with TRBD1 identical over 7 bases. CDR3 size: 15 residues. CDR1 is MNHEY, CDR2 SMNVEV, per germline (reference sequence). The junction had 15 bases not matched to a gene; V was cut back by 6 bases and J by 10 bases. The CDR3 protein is CASRSGQAPSTEQFF. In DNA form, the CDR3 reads TGTGCCAGCAGATCTGGACAGGCACCATCGACCGAGCAGTTCTTC.

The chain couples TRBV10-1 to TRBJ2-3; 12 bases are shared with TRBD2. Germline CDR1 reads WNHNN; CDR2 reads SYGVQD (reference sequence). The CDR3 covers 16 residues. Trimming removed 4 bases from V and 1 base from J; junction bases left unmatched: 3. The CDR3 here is CASSAGLAGRTDTQYF. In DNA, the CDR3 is TGCGCCAGCAGTGCTGGACTAGCGGGGCGCACAGATACGCAGTATTTT.

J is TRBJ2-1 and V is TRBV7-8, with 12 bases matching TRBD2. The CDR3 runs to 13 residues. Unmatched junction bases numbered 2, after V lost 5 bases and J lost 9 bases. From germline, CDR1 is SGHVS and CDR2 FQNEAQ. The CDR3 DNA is TGTGCCAGCAGCCGGACTAGCGGGGTTGAGCAGTTCTTC. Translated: CASSRTSGVEQFF.

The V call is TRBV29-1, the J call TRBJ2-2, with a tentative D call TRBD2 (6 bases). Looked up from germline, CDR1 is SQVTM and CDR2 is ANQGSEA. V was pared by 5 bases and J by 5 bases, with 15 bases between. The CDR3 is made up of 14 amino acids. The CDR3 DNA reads TGCAGCGTTACATCGGGAGCGCTTACCGGGGAGCTGTTTTTT. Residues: CSVTSGALTGELFF.

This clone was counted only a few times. CDR3 bases: TGTGCCAGCAGCCCGGCGGGGCCCTCCTACGAGCAGTACTTC. Protein sequence: CASSPAGPSYEQYF. The rearrangement joins TRBV7-2 to TRBJ2-7; D possibly corresponds to TRBD2 (6 bases). This CDR3 contains 14 residues. Trimming cost V 5 bases and J 0 bases, with 11 bases left between them. Germline CDR1 and CDR2: SGHTA and FQGNSA.

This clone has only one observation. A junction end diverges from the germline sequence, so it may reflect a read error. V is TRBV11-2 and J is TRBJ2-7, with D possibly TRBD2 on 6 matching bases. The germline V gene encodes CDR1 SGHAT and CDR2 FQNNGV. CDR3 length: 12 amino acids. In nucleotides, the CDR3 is TGTGCCAGCAGCTTAGTAAGGGAGGCAGCGGACTTC. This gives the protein CASSLVREAADF.

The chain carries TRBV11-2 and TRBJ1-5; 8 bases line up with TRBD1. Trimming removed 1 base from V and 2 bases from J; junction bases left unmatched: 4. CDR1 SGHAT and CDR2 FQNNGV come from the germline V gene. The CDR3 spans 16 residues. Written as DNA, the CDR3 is TGTGCCAGCAGCTTAGGTACGGGACAGGGCAATCAGCCCCAGCATTTT. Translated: CASSLGTGQGNQPQHF.

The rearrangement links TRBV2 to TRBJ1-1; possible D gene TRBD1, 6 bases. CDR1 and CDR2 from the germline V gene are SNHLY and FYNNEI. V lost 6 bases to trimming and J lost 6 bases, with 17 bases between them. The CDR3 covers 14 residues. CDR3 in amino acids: CASRATLNRAEAFF. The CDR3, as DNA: TGTGCCAGCAGGGCCACTTTGAACAGGGCTGAAGCTTTCTTT.

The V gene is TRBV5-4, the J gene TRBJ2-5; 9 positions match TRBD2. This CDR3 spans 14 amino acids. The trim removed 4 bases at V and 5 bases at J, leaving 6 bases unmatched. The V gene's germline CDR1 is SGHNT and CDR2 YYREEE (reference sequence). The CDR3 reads CASSVAGVGETQYF. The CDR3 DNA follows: TGTGCCAGCAGCGTAGCGGGAGTAGGGGAGACCCAGTACTTC. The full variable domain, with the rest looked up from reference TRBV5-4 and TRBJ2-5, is ETGVTQSPTHLIKTRGQQVTLRCSSQSGHNTVSWYQQALGQGPQFIFQYYREEENGRGNFPPRFSGLQFPNYSSELNVNALELDDSALYLCASSVAGVGETQYFGPGTRLLVL.

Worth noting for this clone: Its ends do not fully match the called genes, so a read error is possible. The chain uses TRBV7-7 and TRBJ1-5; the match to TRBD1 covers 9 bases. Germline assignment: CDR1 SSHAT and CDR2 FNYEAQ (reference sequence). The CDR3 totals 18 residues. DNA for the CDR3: TGTGCTAGCAGCCGACAGGGGGAGCTTACTTATAGCAATCAGCCCCAGCATTTT. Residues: CASSRQGELTYSNQPQHF.

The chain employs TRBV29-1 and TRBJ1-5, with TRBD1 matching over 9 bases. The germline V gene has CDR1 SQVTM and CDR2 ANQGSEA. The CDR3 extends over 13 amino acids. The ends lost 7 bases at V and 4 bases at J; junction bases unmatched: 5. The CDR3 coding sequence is TGCAGCGCCGGGGACAGGGAAAATCAGCCCCAGCATTTT. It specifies CSAGDRENQPQHF.

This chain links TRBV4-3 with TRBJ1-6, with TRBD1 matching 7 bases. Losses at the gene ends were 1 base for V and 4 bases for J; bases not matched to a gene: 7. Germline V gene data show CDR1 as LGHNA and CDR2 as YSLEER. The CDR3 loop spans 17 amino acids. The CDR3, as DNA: TGCGCCAGCAGCCAAGCGATAGGGGGCCTATATAATTCACCCCTCCACTTT. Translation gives CASSQAIGGLYNSPLHF.

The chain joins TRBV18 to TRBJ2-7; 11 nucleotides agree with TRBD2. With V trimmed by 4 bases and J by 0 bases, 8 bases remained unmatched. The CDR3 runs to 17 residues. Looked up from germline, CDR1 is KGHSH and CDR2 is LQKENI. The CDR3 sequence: CASSLASGRKPSYEQYF. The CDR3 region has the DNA TGTGCCAGCTCACTGGCTAGCGGGAGGAAGCCCTCCTACGAGCAGTACTTC.

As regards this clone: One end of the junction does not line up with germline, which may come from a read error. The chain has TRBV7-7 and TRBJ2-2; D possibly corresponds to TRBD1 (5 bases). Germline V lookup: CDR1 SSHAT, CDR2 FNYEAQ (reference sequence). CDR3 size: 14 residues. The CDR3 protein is CASRASLNTGELFF. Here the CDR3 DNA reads TGTGCTAGCAGGGCCAGCCTGAACACCGGGGAGCTGTTTTTT.

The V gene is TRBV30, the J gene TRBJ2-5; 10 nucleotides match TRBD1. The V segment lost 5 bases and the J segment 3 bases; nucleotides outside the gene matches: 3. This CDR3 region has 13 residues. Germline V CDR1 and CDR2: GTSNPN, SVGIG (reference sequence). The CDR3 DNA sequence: TGTGCCTGGCGGACAGGGGGTAAAGAGACCCAGTACTTC. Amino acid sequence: CAWRTGGKETQYF.

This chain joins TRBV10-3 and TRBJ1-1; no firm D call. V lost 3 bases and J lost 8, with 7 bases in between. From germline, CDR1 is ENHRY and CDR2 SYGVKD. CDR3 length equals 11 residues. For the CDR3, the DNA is TGTGCCATCAGTGAAGCCGTCGAAGCTTTCTTT. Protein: CAISEAVEAFF.

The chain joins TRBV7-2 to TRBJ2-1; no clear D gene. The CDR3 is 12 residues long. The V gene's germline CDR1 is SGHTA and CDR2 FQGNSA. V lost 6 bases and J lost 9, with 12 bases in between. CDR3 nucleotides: TGTGCCAGCAGTTACGGTGAGGTTGAGCAGTTCTTC. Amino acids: CASSYGEVEQFF.

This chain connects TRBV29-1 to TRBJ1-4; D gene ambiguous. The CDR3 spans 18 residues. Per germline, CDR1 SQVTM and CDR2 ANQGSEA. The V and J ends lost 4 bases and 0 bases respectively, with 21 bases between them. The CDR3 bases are TGCAGCGTTGCTACGCCGGGGAGGATGTCTGCAACTAATGAAAAACTGTTTTTT. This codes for CSVATPGRMSATNEKLFF.

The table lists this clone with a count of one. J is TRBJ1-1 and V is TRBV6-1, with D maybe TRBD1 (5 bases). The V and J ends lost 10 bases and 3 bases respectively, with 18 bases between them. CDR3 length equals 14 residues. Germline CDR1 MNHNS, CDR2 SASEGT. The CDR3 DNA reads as TGTGCCACCTATAAAACAGGATCTTACACTGAAGCTTTCTTT. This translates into CATYKTGSYTEAFF.

The CDR3 region has the DNA TGTGCCAGCTCCCCCGTCACGGACAATGACTATGGCTACACCTTC. Translating it yields CASSPVTDNDYGYTF. This chain connects TRBV18 to TRBJ1-2, with a weak D call TRBD1 (5 bases). The CDR3 covers 15 residues. Germline-derived CDR1 and CDR2 are KGHSH and LQKENI. The V and J ends lost 6 bases and 3 bases respectively, with 17 bases between them.

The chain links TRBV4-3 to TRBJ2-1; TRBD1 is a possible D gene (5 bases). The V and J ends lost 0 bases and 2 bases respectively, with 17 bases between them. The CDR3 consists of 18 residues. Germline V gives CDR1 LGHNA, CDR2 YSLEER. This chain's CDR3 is CASSQDLLRAGTYNEQFF. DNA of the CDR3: TGCGCCAGCAGCCAAGATCTTCTACGGGCAGGGACCTACAATGAGCAGTTCTTC.

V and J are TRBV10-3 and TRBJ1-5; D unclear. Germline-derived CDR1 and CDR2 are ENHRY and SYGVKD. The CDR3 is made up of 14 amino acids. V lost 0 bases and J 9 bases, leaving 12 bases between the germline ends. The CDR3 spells CAISESRESPPQHF. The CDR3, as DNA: TGTGCCATCAGTGAGTCGAGGGAATCGCCGCCCCAGCATTTT.

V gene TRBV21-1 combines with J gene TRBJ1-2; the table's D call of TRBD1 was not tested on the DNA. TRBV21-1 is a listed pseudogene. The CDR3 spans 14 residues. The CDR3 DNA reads TGTGCCAGCAGCGACCGGGACAGGGGAGATGGCTACACCTTC. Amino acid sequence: CASSDRDRGDGYTF.

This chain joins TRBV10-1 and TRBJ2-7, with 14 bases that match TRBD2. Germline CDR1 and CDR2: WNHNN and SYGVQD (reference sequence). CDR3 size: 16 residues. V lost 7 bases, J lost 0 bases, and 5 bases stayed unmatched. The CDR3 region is CASMGTSGSISYEQYF. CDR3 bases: TGCGCCAGCATGGGGACTAGCGGGAGCATCTCCTACGAGCAGTACTTC.

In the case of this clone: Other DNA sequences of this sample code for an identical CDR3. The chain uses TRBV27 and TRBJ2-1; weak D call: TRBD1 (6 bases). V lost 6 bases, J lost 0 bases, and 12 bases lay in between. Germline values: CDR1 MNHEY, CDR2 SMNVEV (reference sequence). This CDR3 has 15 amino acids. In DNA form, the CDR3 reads TGTGCCAGCAGCCCCGACAGGAGCTCCTACAATGAGCAGTTCTTC. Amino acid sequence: CASSPDRSSYNEQFF.

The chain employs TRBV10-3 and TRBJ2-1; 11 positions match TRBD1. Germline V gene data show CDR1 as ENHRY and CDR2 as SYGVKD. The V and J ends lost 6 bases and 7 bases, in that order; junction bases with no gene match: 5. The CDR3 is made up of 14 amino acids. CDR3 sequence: CAISGQGAGNEQFF. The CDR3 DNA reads TGTGCCATCAGCGGACAGGGGGCGGGGAATGAGCAGTTCTTC.